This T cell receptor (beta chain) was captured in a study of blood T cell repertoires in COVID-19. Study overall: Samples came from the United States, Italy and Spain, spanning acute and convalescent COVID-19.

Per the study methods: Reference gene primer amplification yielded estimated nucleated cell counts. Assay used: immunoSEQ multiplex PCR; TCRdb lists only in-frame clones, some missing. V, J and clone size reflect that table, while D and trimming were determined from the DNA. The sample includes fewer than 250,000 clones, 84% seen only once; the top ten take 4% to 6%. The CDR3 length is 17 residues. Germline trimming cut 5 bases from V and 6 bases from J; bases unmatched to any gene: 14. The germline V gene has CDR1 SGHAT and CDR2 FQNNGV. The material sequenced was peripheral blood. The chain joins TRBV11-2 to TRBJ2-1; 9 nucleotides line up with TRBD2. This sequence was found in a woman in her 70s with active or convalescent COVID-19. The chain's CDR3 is CASSVSLLAGPANEQFF. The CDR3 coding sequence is TGTGCCAGCAGCGTTAGCCTCCTAGCGGGACCCGCCAATGAGCAGTTCTTC.